A selection of T cell receptor beta chains follows, all from one sample in a study of blood T cell repertoires in COVID-19. TCRdb's copy holds only in-frame clones and misses some; the assay was immunoSEQ multiplex PCR. The sample records under 250,000 clones, 90% to 95% being singletons. Sequenced: peripheral blood. The receptors were gathered from a man aged 55-75 years with COVID-19, enrolled during active disease. CDR3s include the opening cysteine and the closing phenylalanine or tryptophan. Each record gives: J gene, CDR3 length, D gene, V gene, clone size, CDR3 DNA, CDR3 protein. D genes are given only for firm matches. Clone sizes are given selectively: once, few, many, or a class where the clone is expanded.

>TRBJ1-4|12|.|TRBV3-1/TRBV3-2|few
TGTGCCAGCAGCCAACAAAATGAAAAACTGTTTTTT
CASSQQNEKLFF
>TRBJ1-1|15|.|TRBV15|.
TGTGCCACCAGCAGAGTGTCGGTGGGAGGCACTGAAGCTTTCTTT
CATSRVSVGGTEAFF
>TRBJ1-1|14|TRBD1|TRBV6-5|.
TGTGCCAGCAAAACAGGGGCTTTGAACACTGAAGCTTTCTTT
CASKTGALNTEAFF
>TRBJ1-2|13|.|TRBV19|once
TGTGCCAGTAGTATCGGACAACCCTATGGCTACACCTTC
CASSIGQPYGYTF
>TRBJ2-1|14|.|TRBV18|.
TGTGCCAGCTCACCGGACATCTCCTACAATGAGCAGTTCTTC
CASSPDISYNEQFF
>TRBJ1-2|11|.|TRBV29-1|few
TGCAGCGTTGACTCGGTTGAAGGCTACACCTTC
CSVDSVEGYTF
>TRBJ2-5|14|.|TRBV18|.
TGTGCCAGCTCACCACCGACAGCCCAAGAGACCCAGTACTTC
CASSPPTAQETQYF
>TRBJ2-7|15|TRBD2|TRBV5-6|.
TGTGCCAGCAGCTGGGGACTAGCGGGGGGATACGAGCAGTACTTC
CASSWGLAGGYEQYF
>TRBJ2-1|19|TRBD2|TRBV7-8|.
TGTGCCAGCAGCCCTGGACTAGCGGGGGGGCCGGTTGGGTTGAACGAGCAGTTCTTC
CASSPGLAGGPVGLNEQFF
>TRBJ1-1|11|.|TRBV3-1/TRBV3-2|.
TGTGCCACCAGAGGGGGCACTGAAGCTTTCTTT
CATRGGTEAFF
>TRBJ2-1|15|.|TRBV5-1|.
TGCGCCAGCAGGCCCGGACAGACCTCCTACAATGAGCAGTTCTTC
CASRPGQTSYNEQFF
>TRBJ1-1|16|.|TRBV7-2|.
TGTGCCAGCAGCCCCCGGGGGGGTCAGGTCAACACTGAAGCTTTCTTT
CASSPRGGQVNTEAFF
>TRBJ2-5|15|TRBD2|TRBV7-9|.
TGTGCCAGCAGCTCGGGACTAGCGGGTTCGGAGACCCAGTACTTC
CASSSGLAGSETQYF
>TRBJ2-5|16|TRBD2|TRBV3-1/TRBV3-2|.
TGTGCCAGCAGCCCCCCCGGGAGCGGGGTCCAAGAGACCCAGTACTTC
CASSPPGSGVQETQYF
>TRBJ2-6|15|.|TRBV5-6|.
TGTGCCAGCAGCTTGCGGGTCTCTGGGGCCAACGTCCTGACTTTC
CASSLRVSGANVLTF
>TRBJ1-2|14|.|TRBV6-2/TRBV6-3|.
TGTGCCAGCAGTTACCCTCCGGGTCCTTATGGCTACACCTTC
CASSYPPGPYGYTF
>TRBJ1-4|16|TRBD1|TRBV24-1|.
TGTGCCACCAGTCCCGGGACAGGGGGGGCTAATGAAAAACTGTTTTTT
CATSPGTGGANEKLFF
>TRBJ1-5|15|TRBD1|TRBV19|.
TGTGCCAGTAGCAAACAGGGGGCTAGCAATCAGCCCCAGCATTTT
CASSKQGASNQPQHF
>TRBJ1-1|15|.|TRBV9|.
TGTGCCAGCAGCCTACAGGGTATCATGAACACTGAAGCTTTCTTT
CASSLQGIMNTEAFF
>TRBJ2-3|17|.|TRBV14|once
TGTGCCAGCAGCCAAGGATTCGTGGGGGCTCGCACAGATACGCAGTATTTT
CASSQGFVGARTDTQYF
>TRBJ2-3|16|TRBD2|TRBV5-6|.
TGTGCCAGCAGCTTGAGAACGGGAGGGCACACAGATACGCAGTATTTT
CASSLRTGGHTDTQYF
>TRBJ1-6|13|.|TRBV12-3/TRBV12-4|.
TGTGCCACAGGGAGGCAGGAGAATTCACCCCTCCACTTT
CATGRQENSPLHF
>TRBJ1-2|14|.|TRBV19|.
TGTGCCAGTAGTTTGATCGAGGGGGTCTATGGCTACACCTTC
CASSLIEGVYGYTF
>TRBJ1-1|16|TRBD1|TRBV6-5|.
TGTGCCAGCAGCTACACAGGGGTTGCTAAGAACACTGAAGCTTTCTTT
CASSYTGVAKNTEAFF
>TRBJ2-1|13|TRBD2|TRBV10-2|.
TGCGCCAGCAGTGCTAGCGGGAGTAATGAGCAGTTCTTC
CASSASGSNEQFF
>TRBJ2-3|15|TRBD2|TRBV5-8|.
TGTGCCAGCAACCTACTAGCGGGAGGGACAGATACGCAGTATTTT
CASNLLAGGTDTQYF
>TRBJ1-2|14|TRBD1|TRBV28|.
TGTGCCAGCAGTGCGGGACAGCCCTACTATGGCTACACCTTC
CASSAGQPYYGYTF
>TRBJ1-5|15|TRBD1|TRBV2|.
TGTGCCAGCAGCGGGGACAGCGGTAGCAATCAGCCCCAGCATTTT
CASSGDSGSNQPQHF
>TRBJ2-3|15|.|TRBV7-9|.
TGTGCCAGCAGCCCCGGAGGGCCACCCCCAGATACGCAGTATTTT
CASSPGGPPPDTQYF
>TRBJ1-5|13|TRBD1|TRBV12-3/TRBV12-4|few
TGTGCCAGCAGCCTAGGGGACAGTCAGCCCCAGCATTTT
CASSLGDSQPQHF
>TRBJ2-7|14|TRBD1|TRBV5-1|.
TGCGCCAGCAGCTTGCGGGACAGGGGTGACGAGCAGTACTTC
CASSLRDRGDEQYF
>TRBJ2-1|16|.|TRBV9|.
TGTGCCAGCAGCGCCAGATCCGCGGGACCTTACAATGAGCAGTTCTTC
CASSARSAGPYNEQFF
>TRBJ2-2|13|.|TRBV7-9|.
TGTGCCAGCAGCCTAACTACAGGGGGGGAGCTGTTTTTT
CASSLTTGGELFF
>TRBJ1-1|16|.|TRBV29-1|.
.
CSVEDRGVWGRGATFF
>TRBJ1-1|15|.|TRBV2|.
TGTGCCAGCAGTGAGGGGAGGAGTCCAAACACTGAAGCTTTCTTT
CASSEGRSPNTEAFF
>TRBJ1-1|14|.|TRBV15|.
TGTGCCACCAGCGGGAGGGGGTTAGGGACTGAAGCTTTCTTT
CATSGRGLGTEAFF
>TRBJ2-1|11|.|TRBV20-1|.
TGCAGTGCTAGACAAGGGACAAGGCAGTTCTTC
CSARQGTRQFF
>TRBJ1-1|11|.|TRBV30|.
TGTGCCTGGAGTGATATGGGGGGAGCTTTCTTT
CAWSDMGGAFF
>TRBJ1-5|15|.|TRBV28|.
TGTGCCAGCAGACTGGGGGGAGCGGACAATCAGCCCCAGCATTTT
CASRLGGADNQPQHF
>TRBJ1-1|15|TRBD1|TRBV5-1|.
TGCGCCAGCAGCCCAGAACAGGGGGTCGGGACTGAAGCTTTCTTT
CASSPEQGVGTEAFF
>TRBJ1-1|15|.|TRBV7-2|.
TGTGCCAGCAGCTTAGCGCAGGGGTTGAACACTGAAGCTTTCTTT
CASSLAQGLNTEAFF
>TRBJ1-1|12|.|TRBV11-2|.
TGTGCCAGCCGGGGAGGAACCACTGAAGCTTTCTTT
CASRGGTTEAFF
>TRBJ1-1|14|.|TRBV6-5|.
TGTGCCAGCAGTTTGATCAGGGGTAACACTGAAGCTTTCTTT
CASSLIRGNTEAFF
>TRBJ1-5|16|.|TRBV4-1|.
TGCGCCAGCAGCCAAGATTCCAGGGGAGGGCATCAGCCCCAGCATTTT
CASSQDSRGGHQPQHF
>TRBJ1-3|17|TRBD1|TRBV7-2|few
TGTGCCAGCAGCTTAACCCCGGGACAGTCCTCTGGAAACACCATATATTTT
CASSLTPGQSSGNTIYF
>TRBJ1-4|14|TRBD1|TRBV7-8|.
TGTGCCAGCAGCTTAGGACAGGGTGGTGAAAAACTGTTTTTT
CASSLGQGGEKLFF
>TRBJ2-3|16|TRBD2|TRBV11-3|.
TGTGCCAGCAGCTCCGGACTAGCGGGAATCACAGATACGCAGTATTTT
CASSSGLAGITDTQYF
>TRBJ2-5|14|.|TRBV7-8|.
TGTGCCAGCAGCTTAGTCGGGCAGGGGGAGACCCAGTACTTC
CASSLVGQGETQYF
>TRBJ1-5|16|.|TRBV19|.
TGTGCCAGTACCCGCAGTCCCGGGGGGGTTATTCAGCCCCAGCATTTT
CASTRSPGGVIQPQHF